This TCR beta chain was found in a study (dated by TCRdb to between 2014 and 2017). Concerning the study at large: Whether tumor-infiltrating Tregs in breast cancer are recruited from blood Tregs or converted in situ from other CD4+ T cell subsets was tested.

To purify naive CD4+ T cells, the Miltenyi Naive CD4+ T Cell Isolation kit was used, and CD25 microbeads served to deplete Tregs. Tregs, naive and memory CD4+ T cells from tumor, blood and ipsilateral draining lymph nodes of five breast cancer patients underwent full-length TCR alpha and beta sequencing. Tumor tissue, along with lymph nodes from ipsilateral axillary dissection, was perfused with PBS, minced, and then digested using collagenase I and hyaluronidase. A purity exceeding 90% was confirmed by FACS for the sorted cell populations. This clonotype was counted a few times. The antigen it binds to is not known. Base quality data are lacking; no much larger clone is found one base away. The CDR3 contains 14 residues, cysteine and phenylalanine counted. Only the CDR3 part of the read is kept: 42 bases, read in frame from the first base. The germline V gene sets CDR1 to SNHLY and CDR2 to FYNNEI. Trimming removed 6 bases from V and 2 bases from J; the gene matches leave 5 bases unexplained.

What the study reported, not specific to this receptor: The larger-cohort validation was restricted to a single TCR beta V-J rearrangement rather than whole repertoires. The TCR alpha and beta sequences of tumor-infiltrating Tregs showed the greatest overlap with tumor naive CD4+ T cells, followed by blood naive CD4+ T cells. Tumor memory CD4+ T cell TCR gene usage was found to cluster with blood and lymph node memory CD4+ cells and with lymph node naive CD4+ cells.

Amplification of full-length TCR variable regions was done by 5' RACE PCR using constant-region reverse primers, and this step was followed by semi-nested PCR with Nested Universal Primer A. The ReliaPrep RNA Cell Miniprep System was used to extract total RNA, which was then reverse transcribed into 5'RACE-ready cDNA with the SMARTer RACE 5'/3' Kit. An Illumina MiSeq was used to sequence the full-length TCR alpha and beta libraries, which had been barcoded with multiplex adaptors. In the original analysis: For each of nine subset-tissue groups, sequencing data from the five patients were combined, and the groups were compared by unsupervised clustering of TCR gene usage. Repertoire similarity was calculated with the Morisita-Horn index, weighting shared sequences by their contribution to each repertoire. TCRdb applied fastp at Q25 and MiXCR to the public reads, then kept only in-frame beta chains. For every CDR3 protein sequence, its rows merge into one entry that carries the most common genes and DNA. The V and J calls and clone size are TCRdb's, not the authors'. The sample profile shows tens of thousands of distinct CDR3 sequences; approximately 24% of them were found once. The ten largest clones represent approximately 3.3% of the sample.

This clonotype originated in a female donor with breast cancer. The sample consisted of tumor-infiltrating naive CD4+ T cells sorted from the breast tumor. What this sample's cell subset or site label stands for: naive CD4+ T cells, CD4+CD45RA+CD25-. The rearranged chain carries TRBV2 and TRBJ2-7; the junction holds 9 bases that match TRBD1. The DNA sequence is TGTGCCAGCAGCGGGACAGGGTCTGCCTACGAGCAGTACTTC. It translates as CASSGTGSAYEQYF.